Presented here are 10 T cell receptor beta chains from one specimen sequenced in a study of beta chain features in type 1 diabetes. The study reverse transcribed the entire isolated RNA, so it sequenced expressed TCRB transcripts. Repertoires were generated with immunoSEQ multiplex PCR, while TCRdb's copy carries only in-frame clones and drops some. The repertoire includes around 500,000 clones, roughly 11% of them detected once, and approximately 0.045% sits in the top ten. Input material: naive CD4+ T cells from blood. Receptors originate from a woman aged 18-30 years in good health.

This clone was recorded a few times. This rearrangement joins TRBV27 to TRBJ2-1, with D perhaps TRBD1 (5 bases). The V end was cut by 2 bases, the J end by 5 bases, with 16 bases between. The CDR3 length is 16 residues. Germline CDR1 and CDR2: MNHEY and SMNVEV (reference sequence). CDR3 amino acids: CASSLGVWQGDNEQFF. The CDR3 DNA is TGTGCCAGCAGTTTAGGGGTCTGGCAGGGCGACAATGAGCAGTTCTTC.

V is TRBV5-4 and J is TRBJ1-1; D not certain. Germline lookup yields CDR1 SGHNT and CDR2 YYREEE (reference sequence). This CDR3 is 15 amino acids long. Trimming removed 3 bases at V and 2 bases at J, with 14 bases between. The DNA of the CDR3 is TGTGCCAGCAGCTCGATGAAAGTAGGAAACACTGAAGCTTTCTTT. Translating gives CASSSMKVGNTEAFF. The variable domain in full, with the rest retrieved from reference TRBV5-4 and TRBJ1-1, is ETGVTQSPTHLIKTRGQQVTLRCSSQSGHNTVSWYQQALGQGPQFIFQYYREEENGRGNFPPRFSGLQFPNYSSELNVNALELDDSALYLCASSSMKVGNTEAFFGQGTRLTVV.

The chain's CDR3 is CASSENLPKNIQYF. For the CDR3, the DNA is TGTGCCAGCAGTGAAAATTTGCCCAAAAACATTCAGTACTTC. The chain couples TRBV2 to TRBJ2-4; the D is unclear. The CDR3 length is 14 residues. Germline CDR1 and CDR2: SNHLY and FYNNEI. The V and J ends lost 2 bases and 2 bases respectively, with 7 bases between them.

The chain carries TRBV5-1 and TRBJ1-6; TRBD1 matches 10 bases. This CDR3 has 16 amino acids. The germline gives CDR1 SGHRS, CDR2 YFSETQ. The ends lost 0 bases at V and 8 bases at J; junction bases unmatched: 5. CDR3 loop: CASSLGLTGGDSPLHF. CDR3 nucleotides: TGCGCCAGCAGCTTGGGGTTGACAGGGGGCGATTCACCCCTCCACTTT.

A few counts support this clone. This CDR3 reads CASSDVRPTDTQYF. The CDR3 region has the DNA TGTGCCAGCAGTGATGTCCGGCCTACAGATACGCAGTATTTT. The genes are TRBV2 and TRBJ2-3; D ambiguous. Germline values: CDR1 SNHLY, CDR2 FYNNEI. This CDR3 is 14 amino acids long. The V end lost 3 bases, the J end lost 3 bases, and 10 bases lay between the germline ends.

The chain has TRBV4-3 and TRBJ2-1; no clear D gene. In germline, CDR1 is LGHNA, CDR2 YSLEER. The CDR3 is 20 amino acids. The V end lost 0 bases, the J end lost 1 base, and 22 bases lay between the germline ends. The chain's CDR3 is CASSQDRVMGVTRSYNEQFF. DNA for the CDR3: TGCGCCAGCAGCCAAGATAGGGTGATGGGCGTAACGAGGTCCTACAATGAGCAGTTCTTC.

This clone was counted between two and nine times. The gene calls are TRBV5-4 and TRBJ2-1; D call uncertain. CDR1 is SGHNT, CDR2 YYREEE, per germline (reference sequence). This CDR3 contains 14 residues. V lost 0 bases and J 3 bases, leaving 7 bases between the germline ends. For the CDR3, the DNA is TGTGCCAGCAGCTTGGAAGCTGTCTACAATGAGCAGTTCTTC. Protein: CASSLEAVYNEQFF.

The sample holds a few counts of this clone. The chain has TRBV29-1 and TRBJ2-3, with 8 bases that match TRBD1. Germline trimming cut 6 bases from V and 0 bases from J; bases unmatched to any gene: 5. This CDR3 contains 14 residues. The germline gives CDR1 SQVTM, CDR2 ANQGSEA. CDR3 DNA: TGCAGCGTCCGACAGGGGTCTAGCACAGATACGCAGTATTTT. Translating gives CSVRQGSSTDTQYF.

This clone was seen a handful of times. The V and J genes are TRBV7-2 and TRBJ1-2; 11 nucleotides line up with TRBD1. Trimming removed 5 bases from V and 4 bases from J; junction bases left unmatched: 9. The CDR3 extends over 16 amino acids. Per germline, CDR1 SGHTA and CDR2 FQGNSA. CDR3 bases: TGTGCCAGCAGCCCGAGGGGACAGGGGGACCTCTATGGCTACACCTTC. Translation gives CASSPRGQGDLYGYTF.

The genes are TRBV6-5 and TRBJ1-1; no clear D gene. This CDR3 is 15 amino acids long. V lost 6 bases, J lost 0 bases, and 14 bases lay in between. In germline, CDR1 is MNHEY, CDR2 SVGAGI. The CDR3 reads CASSSPTGLNTEAFF. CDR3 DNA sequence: TGTGCCAGCAGCTCTCCCACGGGGTTGAACACTGAAGCTTTCTTT.